The rows below give T cell receptor beta chains drawn from one sample of a study of long-term antiretroviral therapy in people with HIV. Repertoires were generated with immunoSEQ multiplex PCR, while TCRdb's copy carries only in-frame clones and drops some. The sample includes over 15,000 clones, around 95% seen only once; the top ten take approximately 1.5%. Here the sequenced sample was unsorted PBMCs, taken 10.4 years after starting antiretroviral therapy. Every receptor here comes from a man aged 25 to 40 with HIV. The CDR3 runs from the conserved cysteine through the conserved F or W. The order of the fields is CDR3 DNA, CDR3 protein, D gene, clone size, V gene, J gene. A D gene is named only where the DNA matches it firmly. Only some rows state a clone size, as once, few, many or a class for expanded clones.

CDR3nt: TGTGCCAGCAGTTCTGGATCCTTCAATAGCAATCAGCCCCAGCATTTT
CDR3aa: CASSSGSFNSNQPQHF
d_gene: .
abundance: .
v_gene: TRBV6-5
j_gene: TRBJ1-5

CDR3nt: TGTGCCAGCAGCTTAGGGGCTAGCGGGGTGCTCACAGATACGCAGTATTTT
CDR3aa: CASSLGASGVLTDTQYF
d_gene: TRBD2
abundance: once
v_gene: TRBV7-9
j_gene: TRBJ2-3

CDR3nt: TGTGCCAGCAGTTTAGCAAGGACCGCCGGCGCGCAGTACTTC
CDR3aa: CASSLARTAGAQYF
d_gene: .
abundance: .
v_gene: TRBV28
j_gene: TRBJ2-7

CDR3nt: TGCGCCAGCAGTACATTCGCGGAGACCCAGTACTTC
CDR3aa: CASSTFAETQYF
d_gene: .
abundance: .
v_gene: TRBV10-2
j_gene: TRBJ2-5

CDR3nt: TGTGCCACCAGCAGAGATCGAATAGGCGGGGGGTGGACAGATACGCAGTATTTT
CDR3aa: CATSRDRIGGGWTDTQYF
d_gene: TRBD2
abundance: .
v_gene: TRBV15
j_gene: TRBJ2-3

CDR3nt: TGTGCCAGCAGCTTAGATGGGCCATCGGCTCATGGGCAGTTCTTC
CDR3aa: CASSLDGPSAHGQFF
d_gene: .
abundance: .
v_gene: TRBV11-2
j_gene: TRBJ2-1

CDR3nt: TGTGCCAGCAGCTCTAAGGAAGCCCCCGGTGAAAAACTGTTTTTT
CDR3aa: CASSSKEAPGEKLFF
d_gene: .
abundance: .
v_gene: TRBV7-2
j_gene: TRBJ1-4

CDR3nt: TGCGCCAGCAGCTTGGACCAGCCCACTGAAGCTTTCTTT
CDR3aa: CASSLDQPTEAFF
d_gene: .
abundance: .
v_gene: TRBV5-1
j_gene: TRBJ1-1

CDR3nt: TGCGCCAGCAGTGGTGTCACGATGGGGGAGAGGCCCTATGGCTACACCTTC
CDR3aa: CASSGVTMGERPYGYTF
d_gene: .
abundance: .
v_gene: TRBV5-1
j_gene: TRBJ1-2

CDR3nt: TGTGCCAGCAGCTTAGGGCCACAGGGGGATTCACCCCTCCACTTT
CDR3aa: CASSLGPQGDSPLHF
d_gene: TRBD1
abundance: .
v_gene: TRBV7-6
j_gene: TRBJ1-6

CDR3nt: TGTGCCAGCAGGCGGACCGAGGGCAACTATGGCTACACCTTC
CDR3aa: CASRRTEGNYGYTF
d_gene: .
abundance: .
v_gene: TRBV6-6
j_gene: TRBJ1-2

CDR3nt: TGCGCCAGCAGCATCGGACAGCCCCAGGGTGGCTACACCTTC
CDR3aa: CASSIGQPQGGYTF
d_gene: .
abundance: .
v_gene: TRBV5-1
j_gene: TRBJ1-2

CDR3nt: TGTGCCAGCAGCCCAGGGACAGAAGAGACCCAGTACTTC
CDR3aa: CASSPGTEETQYF
d_gene: TRBD1
abundance: .
v_gene: TRBV7-6
j_gene: TRBJ2-5

CDR3nt: TGTGCCTGGAGCCCCGGGCAGGATACGCAGTATTTT
CDR3aa: CAWSPGQDTQYF
d_gene: .
abundance: once
v_gene: TRBV30
j_gene: TRBJ2-3

CDR3nt: TGCGCCAGCAGTCCCGACGGGGTGAACACTGAAGCTTTCTTT
CDR3aa: CASSPDGVNTEAFF
d_gene: .
abundance: .
v_gene: TRBV10-1
j_gene: TRBJ1-1

CDR3nt: TGCGCCAGCAGCTTGGTGTTAGTGGGGATAATGGACAATGAGCAGTTCTTC
CDR3aa: CASSLVLVGIMDNEQFF
d_gene: .
abundance: .
v_gene: TRBV5-1
j_gene: TRBJ2-1

CDR3nt: TGTGCCAGTTCATGGGCCGGGGGGCGAAATCAGCCCCAGCATTTT
CDR3aa: CASSWAGGRNQPQHF
d_gene: .
abundance: .
v_gene: TRBV19
j_gene: TRBJ1-5

CDR3nt: TGTGCCAGCAGCTTATCGGCGGGTAATGAGCAGTTCTTC
CDR3aa: CASSLSAGNEQFF
d_gene: .
abundance: .
v_gene: TRBV7-3
j_gene: TRBJ2-1

CDR3nt: TGTGCCAGCACCGCCCGACGGAGAATCTACGAGCAGTACTTC
CDR3aa: CASTARRRIYEQYF
d_gene: .
abundance: .
v_gene: TRBV25-1
j_gene: TRBJ2-7

CDR3nt: TGTGCCAGCAGTCCATCTATGGGGATCTATGGCTACACCTTC
CDR3aa: CASSPSMGIYGYTF
d_gene: .
abundance: .
v_gene: TRBV7-6
j_gene: TRBJ1-2

CDR3nt: TGTGCCAGCAGCCGGGCCCTATTAGCGGGAAGAAACAATGAGCAGTTCTTC
CDR3aa: CASSRALLAGRNNEQFF
d_gene: TRBD2
abundance: .
v_gene: TRBV5-4
j_gene: TRBJ2-1

CDR3nt: TGCGCCAGCAGCCCATTAGGACAGGGAGACTCTGGAAACACCATATATTTT
CDR3aa: CASSPLGQGDSGNTIYF
d_gene: TRBD1
abundance: .
v_gene: TRBV5-1
j_gene: TRBJ1-3